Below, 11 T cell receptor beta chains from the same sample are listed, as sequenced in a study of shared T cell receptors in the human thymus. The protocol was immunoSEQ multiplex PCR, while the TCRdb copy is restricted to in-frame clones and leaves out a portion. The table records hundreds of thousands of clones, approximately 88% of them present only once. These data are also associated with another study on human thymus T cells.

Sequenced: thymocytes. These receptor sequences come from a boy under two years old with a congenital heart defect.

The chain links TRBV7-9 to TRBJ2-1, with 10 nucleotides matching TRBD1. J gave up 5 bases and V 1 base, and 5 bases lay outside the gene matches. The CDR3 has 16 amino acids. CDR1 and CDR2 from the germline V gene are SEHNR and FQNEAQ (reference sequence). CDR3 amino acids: CASSLGGQGKDNEQFF. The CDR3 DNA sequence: TGTGCCAGCAGCTTAGGGGGACAGGGGAAAGACAATGAGCAGTTCTTC.

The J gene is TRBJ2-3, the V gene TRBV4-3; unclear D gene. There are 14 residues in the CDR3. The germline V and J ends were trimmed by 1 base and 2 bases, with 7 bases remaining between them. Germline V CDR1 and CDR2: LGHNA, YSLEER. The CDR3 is CASSQGGYTDTQYF. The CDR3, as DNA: TGCGCCAGCAGCCAAGGCGGATACACAGATACGCAGTATTTT.

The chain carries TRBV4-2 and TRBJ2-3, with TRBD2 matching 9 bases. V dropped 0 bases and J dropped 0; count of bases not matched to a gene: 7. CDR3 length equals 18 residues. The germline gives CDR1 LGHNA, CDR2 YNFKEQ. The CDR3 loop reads CASSQDRALAGSTDTQYF. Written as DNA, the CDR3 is TGTGCCAGCAGCCAAGATCGGGCTCTAGCGGGAAGCACAGATACGCAGTATTTT.

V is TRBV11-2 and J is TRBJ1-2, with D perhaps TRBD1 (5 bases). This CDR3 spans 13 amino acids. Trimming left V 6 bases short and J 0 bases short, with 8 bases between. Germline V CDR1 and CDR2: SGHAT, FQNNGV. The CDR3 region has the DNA TGTGCCAGCAGTCCGGGGGCTAACTATGGCTACACCTTC. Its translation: CASSPGANYGYTF.

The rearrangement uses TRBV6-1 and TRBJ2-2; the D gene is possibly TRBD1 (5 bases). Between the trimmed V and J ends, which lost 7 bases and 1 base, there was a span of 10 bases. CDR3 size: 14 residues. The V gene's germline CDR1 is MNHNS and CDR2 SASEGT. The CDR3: CASTWTQNTGELFF. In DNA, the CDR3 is TGTGCCAGCACCTGGACACAGAACACCGGGGAGCTGTTTTTT.

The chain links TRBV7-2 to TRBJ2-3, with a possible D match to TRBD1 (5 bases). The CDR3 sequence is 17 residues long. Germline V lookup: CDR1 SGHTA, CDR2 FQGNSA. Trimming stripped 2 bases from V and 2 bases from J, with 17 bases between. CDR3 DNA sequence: TGTGCCAGCAGCTTAATCGGCCCAGGGATACACACAGATACGCAGTATTTT. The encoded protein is CASSLIGPGIHTDTQYF.

CDR3 DNA: TGCGCCAGCAGCCAAGAGGGAGTCGTAAAGGGCTGGAGAACCTACGAGCAGTACTTC. It yields the protein CASSQEGVVKGWRTYEQYF. The V call is TRBV4-1, the J call TRBJ2-7; the D gene is possibly TRBD2 (5 bases). CDR3 length: 19 residues. The V gene's germline CDR1 is MGHRA and CDR2 YSYEKL. Trimming cost V 0 bases and J 2 bases, with 23 bases left between them.

The CDR3: CASSYRSSGPYEQYF. The CDR3 nucleotides are TGTGCCAGCAGTTACCGATCTAGCGGACCCTACGAGCAGTACTTC. The V gene is TRBV6-6, the J gene TRBJ2-7; 7 bases are a match to TRBD2. The junction had 6 bases not matched to a gene; V was cut back by 2 bases and J by 2 bases. The CDR3 sequence is 15 residues long. From germline, CDR1 is MNHNY and CDR2 SVGAGI (reference sequence).

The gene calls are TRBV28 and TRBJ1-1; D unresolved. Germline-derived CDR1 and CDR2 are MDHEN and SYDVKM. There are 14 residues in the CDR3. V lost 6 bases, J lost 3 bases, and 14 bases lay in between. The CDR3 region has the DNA TGTGCCAGCAGATCCCGCGCCAGGTACACTGAAGCTTTCTTT. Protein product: CASRSRARYTEAFF. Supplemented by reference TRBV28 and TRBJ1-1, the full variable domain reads DVKVTQSSRYLVKRTGEKVFLECVQDMDHENMFWYRQDPGLGLRLIYFSYDVKMKEKGDIPEGYSVSREKKERFSLILESASTNQTSMYLCASRSRARYTEAFFGQGTRLTVV.

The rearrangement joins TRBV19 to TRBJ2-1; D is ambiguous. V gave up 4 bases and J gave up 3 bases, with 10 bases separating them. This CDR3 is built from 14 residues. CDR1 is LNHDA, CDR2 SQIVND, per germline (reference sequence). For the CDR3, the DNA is TGTGCCAGTAGTAGGGCACTCTGCTACAATGAGCAGTTCTTC. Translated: CASSRALCYNEQFF.

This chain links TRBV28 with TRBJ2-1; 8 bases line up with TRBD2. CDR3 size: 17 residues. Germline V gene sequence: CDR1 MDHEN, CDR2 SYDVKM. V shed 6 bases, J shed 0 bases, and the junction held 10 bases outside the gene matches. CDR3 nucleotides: TGTGCCAGCAGCCTTACGGAGAGCGGGAGCTCCTACAATGAGCAGTTCTTC. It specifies CASSLTESGSSYNEQFF.